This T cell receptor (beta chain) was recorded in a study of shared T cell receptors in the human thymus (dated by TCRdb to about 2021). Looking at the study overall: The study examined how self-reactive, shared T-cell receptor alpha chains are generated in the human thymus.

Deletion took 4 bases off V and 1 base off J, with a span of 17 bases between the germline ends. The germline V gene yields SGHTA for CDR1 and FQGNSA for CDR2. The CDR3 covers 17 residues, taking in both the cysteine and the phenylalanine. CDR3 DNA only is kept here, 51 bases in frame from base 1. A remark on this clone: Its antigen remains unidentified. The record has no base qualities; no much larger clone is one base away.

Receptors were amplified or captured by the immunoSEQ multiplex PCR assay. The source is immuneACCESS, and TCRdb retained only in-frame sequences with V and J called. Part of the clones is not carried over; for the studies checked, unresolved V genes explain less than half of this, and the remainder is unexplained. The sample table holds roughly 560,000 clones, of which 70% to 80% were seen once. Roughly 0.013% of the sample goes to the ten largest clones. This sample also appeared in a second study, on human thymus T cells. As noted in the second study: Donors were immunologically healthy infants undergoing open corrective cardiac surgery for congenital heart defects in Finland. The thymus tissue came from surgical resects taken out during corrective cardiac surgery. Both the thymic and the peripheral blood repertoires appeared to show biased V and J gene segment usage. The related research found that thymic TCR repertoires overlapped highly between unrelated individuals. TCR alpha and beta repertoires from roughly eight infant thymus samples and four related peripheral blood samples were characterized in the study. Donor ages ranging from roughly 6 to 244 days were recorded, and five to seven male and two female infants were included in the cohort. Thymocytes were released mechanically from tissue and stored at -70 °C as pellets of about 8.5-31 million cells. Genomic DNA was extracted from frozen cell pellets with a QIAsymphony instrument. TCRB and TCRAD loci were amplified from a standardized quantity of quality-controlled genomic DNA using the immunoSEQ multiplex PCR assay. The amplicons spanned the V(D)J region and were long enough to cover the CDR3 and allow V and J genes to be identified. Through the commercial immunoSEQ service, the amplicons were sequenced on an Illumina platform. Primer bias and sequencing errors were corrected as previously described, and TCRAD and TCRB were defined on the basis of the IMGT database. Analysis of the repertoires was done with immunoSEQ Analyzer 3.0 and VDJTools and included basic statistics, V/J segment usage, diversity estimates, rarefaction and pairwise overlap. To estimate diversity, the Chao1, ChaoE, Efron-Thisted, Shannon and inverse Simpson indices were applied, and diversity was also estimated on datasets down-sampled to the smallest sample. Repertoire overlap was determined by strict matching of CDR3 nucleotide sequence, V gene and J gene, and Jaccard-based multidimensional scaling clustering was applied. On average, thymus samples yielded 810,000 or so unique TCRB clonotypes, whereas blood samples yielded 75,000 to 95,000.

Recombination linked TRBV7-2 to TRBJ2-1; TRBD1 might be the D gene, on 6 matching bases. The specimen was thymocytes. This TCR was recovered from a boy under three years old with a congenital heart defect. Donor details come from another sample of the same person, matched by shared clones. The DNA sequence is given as TGTGCCAGCAGCTCCCACCACAGGGTTGGGTCCTACAATGAGCAGTTCTTC. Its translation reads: CASSSHHRVGSYNEQFF. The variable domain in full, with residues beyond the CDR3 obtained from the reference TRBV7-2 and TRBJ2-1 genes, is GAGVSQSPSNKVTEKGKDVELRCDPISGHTALYWYRQSLGQGLEFLIYFQGNSAPDKSGLPSDRFSAERTGGSVSTLTIQRTQQEDSAVYLCASSSHHRVGSYNEQFFGPGTRLTVL.